Each of the 23 T cell receptor beta chains below was sequenced from the same sample in a study of STAT3 mutations in large granular lymphocyte leukemia. Study-wide points: At least one immunodominant TCR beta clonotype appeared in every T-cell large granular lymphocyte leukemia patient.

No cognate antigen is known for these TCRs. Clones were sequenced by immunoSEQ multiplex PCR, and TCRdb holds only the in-frame ones, with some missing. The table shows about 15,000 clones, with 85% to 95% occurring only once. The specimen sequenced was peripheral blood mononuclear cells. The receptor set was obtained from a woman between 45 and 65 years old with T-cell large granular lymphocyte leukemia. Some clones in this sample may be carry-over from other donors' samples.

The rearrangement links TRBV28 to TRBJ2-5; tentatively, D is TRBD1 (5 bases). The germline V and J ends were trimmed by 3 bases and 2 bases, with 10 bases remaining between them. The CDR3 consists of 14 residues. The germline CDR1 and CDR2 sequences are MDHEN and SYDVKM. Here the CDR3 DNA reads TGTGCCAGCAGTTTCGCCGACAGTCAAGAGACCCAGTACTTC. Encoded protein: CASSFADSQETQYF. Full variable domain (remainder filled in from reference TRBV28 and TRBJ2-5): DVKVTQSSRYLVKRTGEKVFLECVQDMDHENMFWYRQDPGLGLRLIYFSYDVKMKEKGDIPEGYSVSREKKERFSLILESASTNQTSMYLCASSFADSQETQYFGPGTRLLVL.

This CDR3 reads CAYRTGQQEGELFF. CDR3 coding DNA: TGTGCCTACCGAACCGGACAACAGGAGGGGGAGCTGTTTTTT. The genes are TRBV30 and TRBJ2-2; the D gene is possibly TRBD1 (5 bases). Per the germline V gene, CDR1 is GTSNPN and CDR2 is SVGIG (reference sequence). CDR3 length equals 14 residues. V lost 7 bases, J lost 8 bases, and 20 bases lay in between.

CDR3 DNA sequence: TGCGCCAGCAGCTTGGGGCCGGGAGGAATCTACGAGCAGTACTTC. Protein product: CASSLGPGGIYEQYF. The chain recombines TRBV5-1 with TRBJ2-7, with 7 nucleotides matching TRBD2. The CDR3 totals 15 residues. Germline CDR1 is SGHRS and CDR2 is YFSETQ. V was pared by 0 bases and J by 3 bases, with 6 bases of the junction left unmatched.

CDR3 region: CASSSAGTRSSYEQYF. For the CDR3, the DNA is TGTGCCAGCAGCTCAGCAGGGACTAGGTCGTCCTACGAGCAGTACTTC. V gene TRBV5-4 combines with J gene TRBJ2-7, with 8 bases matching TRBD2. The V gene's germline CDR1 is SGHNT and CDR2 YYREEE (reference sequence). The CDR3 sequence is 16 residues long. The V gene end was trimmed by 3 bases and the J gene end by 1 base; junction bases not matched to a gene: 9.

The chain employs TRBV5-4 and TRBJ2-2; D remains unclear. From germline, CDR1 is SGHNT and CDR2 YYREEE (reference sequence). Trimming stripped 6 bases from V and 0 bases from J, with 15 bases between. The CDR3 covers 16 residues. CDR3 nucleotide sequence: TGTGCCAGCACCCTTATCGGACGCACGAACACCGGGGAGCTGTTTTTT. This gives the protein CASTLIGRTNTGELFF.

The chain employs TRBV4-1 and TRBJ2-2; 10 bases map to TRBD1. V lost 4 bases to trimming and J lost 4 bases; unmatched junction nucleotides: 3. CDR1 and CDR2 from the germline V gene are MGHRA and YSYEKL. This CDR3 has 15 residues. CDR3 sequence (DNA): TGCGCCAGCAGCCGAGGGGACAGGGGCACCGGGGAGCTGTTTTTT. This encodes CASSRGDRGTGELFF.

V is TRBV28 and J is TRBJ2-7, with D unresolved. Germline-derived CDR1 and CDR2 are MDHEN and SYDVKM. This CDR3 comprises 14 residues. Trimming shortened V by 3 bases and J by 6 bases, and 15 bases separated the two germline ends. The CDR3 here is CASSFRRVIAEQYF. In DNA, the CDR3 is TGTGCCAGCAGTTTCCGACGGGTAATCGCCGAGCAGTACTTC.

V gene TRBV30 combines with J gene TRBJ1-4; 12 bases are a match to TRBD1. Germline CDR1 reads GTSNPN; CDR2 reads SVGIG (reference sequence). CDR3 length: 16 amino acids. V shed 0 bases and J 8 bases; nucleotides not matched to a gene: 7. This CDR3 is CAWSVQGTGGLEKLFF. In DNA, the CDR3 is TGTGCCTGGAGTGTACAGGGGACAGGGGGCCTGGAAAAACTGTTTTTT.

V gene TRBV30 combines with J gene TRBJ2-7, with 12 nucleotides matching TRBD2. The CDR3 length is 21 residues. Germline assignment: CDR1 GTSNPN and CDR2 SVGIG (reference sequence). The ends lost 0 bases at V and 2 bases at J; junction bases unmatched: 20. The CDR3 DNA follows: TGTGCCTGGAGTGTGGGCCCCCCGGCCGAACTAGCGGGAGGAAGACCCTACGAGCAGTACTTC. As protein: CAWSVGPPAELAGGRPYEQYF.

The V and J genes are TRBV6-5 and TRBJ1-2; the match to TRBD1 covers 10 bases. The trim removed 6 bases at V and 6 bases at J, leaving 10 bases unmatched. Germline CDR1 is MNHEY and CDR2 is SVGAGI. This CDR3 comprises 15 residues. The CDR3 sequence is CASRGTGVQRDGYTF. The DNA for the CDR3 is TGTGCCAGCAGGGGGACAGGGGTGCAAAGGGATGGCTACACCTTC.

The rearrangement uses TRBV11-2 and TRBJ2-3; D uncertain. Germline V gives CDR1 SGHAT, CDR2 FQNNGV. The CDR3 runs 13 residues. Trimming removed 0 bases at V and 9 bases at J, with 10 bases between. CDR3 in DNA: TGTGCCAGCAGCTTAGATAGGCAGCAAACGCAGTATTTT. Translating gives CASSLDRQQTQYF.

This clone was counted a few times. The chain links TRBV28 to TRBJ2-7; 13 bases map to TRBD2. V was pared by 7 bases and J by 1 base, with 16 bases of the junction left unmatched. Germline V CDR1 and CDR2: MDHEN, SYDVKM. CDR3 length: 19 amino acids. The DNA for the CDR3 is TGTGCCAGCACCACGATACCGGGACTAGCGGGAAAGAGGTCCTACGAGCAGTACTTC. Its protein product is CASTTIPGLAGKRSYEQYF.

This clone was seen a handful of times. The chain joins TRBV7-9 to TRBJ1-2; 7 bases fit TRBD1. This CDR3 contains 13 residues. The V gene's germline CDR1 is SEHNR and CDR2 FQNEAQ (reference sequence). V trimming: 3 bases; J trimming: 8 bases; junction bases outside the gene matches: 6. The DNA for the CDR3 is TGTGCCAGCAGCTTTTCAGGGGGGGGCGGCTACACCTTC. It is translated as CASSFSGGGGYTF.

V usage is TRBV18 and J usage is TRBJ2-6; 7 bases line up with TRBD1. Germline lookup yields CDR1 KGHSH and CDR2 LQKENI. The V gene end was trimmed by 3 bases and the J gene end by 2 bases; junction bases not matched to a gene: 1. The CDR3 sequence is 15 residues long. The CDR3 coding sequence is TGTGCCAGCTCACCTCAGGGGGCTGGGGCCAACGTCCTGACTTTC. It yields the protein CASSPQGAGANVLTF.

This clone has just a few counts. The chain uses TRBV18 and TRBJ1-1; D remains ambiguous. Trimming stripped 4 bases from V and 1 base from J, with 4 bases between. The germline V gene has CDR1 KGHSH and CDR2 LQKENI. This CDR3 is built from 12 residues. The CDR3 sequence: CASSLQNTEAFF. CDR3 coding DNA: TGTGCCAGCTCACTTCAGAACACTGAAGCTTTCTTT.

V is TRBV18 and J is TRBJ2-2; no definite D call. V was shortened by 2 bases and J by 4 bases, with 8 bases between the two germline ends. The CDR3 has 14 amino acids. Germline V lookup: CDR1 KGHSH, CDR2 LQKENI. CDR3 residues: CASSPLQSTGELFF. DNA for the CDR3: TGTGCCAGCTCACCATTACAGAGCACCGGGGAGCTGTTTTTT.

CDR3 DNA sequence: TGTGCCAGCAGCCCCAGGGGGGGGAGGCGCACCGGGGAGCTGTTTTTT. The encoded protein is CASSPRGGRRTGELFF. The chain carries TRBV5-6 and TRBJ2-2; D may be TRBD1 or TRBD2 (7 bases each). Deletions cut 4 bases from V and 4 bases from J, with 17 bases between. The CDR3 contains 16 residues. Germline V gene data show CDR1 as SGHDT and CDR2 as YYEEEE.

In its sample, this clone was seen once. The chain uses TRBV7-9 and TRBJ2-3; D remains unclear. V lost 0 bases and J lost 4, with 5 bases in between. There are 13 residues in the CDR3. Germline-derived CDR1 and CDR2 are SEHNR and FQNEAQ (reference sequence). CDR3: CASSLAQPDTQYF. CDR3 sequence (DNA): TGTGCCAGCAGCTTAGCCCAACCAGATACGCAGTATTTT.

The chain employs TRBV4-3 and TRBJ2-3, with 8 nucleotides matching TRBD2. Germline V lookup: CDR1 LGHNA, CDR2 YSLEER. CDR3 size: 16 residues. With V trimmed by 0 bases and J by 2 bases, 4 bases remained unmatched. This chain's CDR3 is CASSQDWGLVTDTQYF. CDR3 nucleotides: TGCGCCAGCAGCCAAGATTGGGGACTAGTCACAGATACGCAGTATTTT.

This chain links TRBV4-3 with TRBJ2-7, with TRBD2 as a possible D gene (5 bases). CDR1 and CDR2 (germline): LGHNA, YSLEER. The CDR3 totals 14 residues. V lost 1 base to trimming and J lost 3 bases, with 10 bases between them. The CDR3 is CASSQGNRGYEQYF. CDR3 nucleotide sequence: TGCGCCAGCAGCCAAGGGAACCGGGGCTACGAGCAGTACTTC.

The rearrangement joins TRBV18 to TRBJ1-1; D gene uncertain. Deletions cut 3 bases from V and 1 base from J, with 12 bases between. The CDR3 sequence is 15 residues long. Germline V gene sequence: CDR1 KGHSH, CDR2 LQKENI. In DNA form, the CDR3 reads TGTGCCAGCTCACCCCGGGTGATGGGGAACACTGAAGCTTTCTTT. It specifies CASSPRVMGNTEAFF.

This sequence joins TRBV10-3 and TRBJ2-7; D unresolved. The CDR3 contains 11 residues. Germline CDR1 ENHRY, CDR2 SYGVKD. V was cut by 2 bases and J by 9 bases, with 8 bases left in between. This CDR3 is CAISEDVGQYF. CDR3 DNA: TGTGCCATCAGTGAGGACGTCGGGCAGTACTTC.

The rearrangement uses TRBV6-1 and TRBJ1-1, with TRBD1 matching over 8 bases. This CDR3 has 13 amino acids. Trimming removed 6 bases from V and 1 base from J; junction bases left unmatched: 1. CDR1 and CDR2 from the germline V gene are MNHNS and SASEGT. Here the CDR3 reads CASSGQGNTEAFF. CDR3 DNA sequence: TGTGCCAGCAGCGGACAGGGGAACACTGAAGCTTTCTTT.